These T cell receptor beta chains were read from a single sample in a study of T cells after posttransplantation cyclophosphamide. TCRdb's table, derived via immunoSEQ multiplex PCR, lists solely in-frame clones and lacks some. The sample was found to contain 5,000 to 5,500 clones, and every one recurs. Material: PBMCs, obtained after allogeneic stem cell transplant with posttransplant cyclophosphamide. The source is a female patient aged 30 to 40 who received an allogeneic stem cell transplant from an unrelated donor, was CMV-positive, and had acute and chronic GVHD. Some T cells may be provided by the graft donor. Both conserved end residues are part of each CDR3. A D gene is named only where the DNA matches it firmly. Clone size is given as once, few, many, or a class for an expanded clone.

D	J	size	V	DNA	CDR3
-	TRBJ2-2	many	TRBV30	TGTGCCTGGAACTTCTACACCGGGGAGCTGTTTTTT	CAWNFYTGELFF
TRBD2	TRBJ2-2	many	TRBV6-5	TGTGCCAGCAAGGGGCCTAGCGGGAGCACCGGGGAGCTGTTTTTT	CASKGPSGSTGELFF
-	TRBJ2-7	many	TRBV30	TGTGCCTGGACCCTACAGGACTCCTACGAGCAGTACTTC	CAWTLQDSYEQYF
TRBD2	TRBJ2-3	many	TRBV19	TGTGCCAGTCGGGTATTGGGCGGGAGAGGGGAAGATACGCAGTATTTT	CASRVLGGRGEDTQYF
TRBD1	TRBJ1-2	medium-sized	TRBV6-6	TGTGCCAACTCACGGCAGGGGGCAAGTGGCTACACCTTC	CANSRQGASGYTF
TRBD2	TRBJ2-5	many	TRBV5-4	TGTGCCAGCAGCTCCCTACTAGCGGCTCAAGAGACCCAGTACTTC	CASSSLLAAQETQYF
TRBD2	TRBJ2-5	many	TRBV7-6	TGTGCCAGCACCCCGACTAGCGGGCAAGAGACCCAGTACTTC	CASTPTSGQETQYF
TRBD1	TRBJ2-7	few	TRBV6-5	TGTGCCATCAGTGGGACAGCCGCCACCTACGAGCAGTACTTC	CAISGTAATYEQYF
-	TRBJ2-5	few	TRBV5-4	TGTGCCAGCAGCCCCGGACAGAAAGAGACCCAGTACTTC	CASSPGQKETQYF
-	TRBJ1-1	many	TRBV10-3	TGTGCCACTCAAAGGGGTCTGGACACTGAAGCTTTCTTT	CATQRGLDTEAFF
-	TRBJ2-1	many	TRBV19	TGTGCCAGTAGTCCTAGTAGGGGTATGGGGCAGTTCTTC	CASSPSRGMGQFF
-	TRBJ2-2	few	TRBV21-1	TGTGCCAGCAGACCCTCCGGACTAGCGGGAGGGCGGGTCGGGGAGCTGTTTTTT	CASRPSGLAGGRVGELFF
TRBD2	TRBJ2-2	many	TRBV2	TGTGCCAGCAGTCAGCTCTCCGGGAGGAGCACCGGGGAGCTGTTTTTT	CASSQLSGRSTGELFF
TRBD2	TRBJ2-1	many	TRBV2	TGTGCCAGCAGTCCGCAACCTAGCGGGAGGGCCGGTGAGCAGTTCTTC	CASSPQPSGRAGEQFF
TRBD2	TRBJ2-7	many	TRBV18	TGTGCCAGCTCGCGGAGCGGGAGCTCCTACGAGCAGTACTTC	CASSRSGSSYEQYF
-	TRBJ1-4	medium-sized	TRBV5-5	TGTGCCAGCAGCTTGGGACAGGTAGATGAAAAACTGTTTTTT	CASSLGQVDEKLFF
TRBD2	TRBJ2-7	many	TRBV6-1	TGTGCCAGCAGTAAAGGACTAGCGAGCTCCTACGAGCAGTACTTC	CASSKGLASSYEQYF
TRBD2	TRBJ2-5	few	TRBV7-6	TGTGCCAGCAGCTTAGGATTAGGGAGGGACTTAAAAGAGACCCAGTACTTC	CASSLGLGRDLKETQYF
-	TRBJ1-1	many	TRBV16	TGTGCCAGCAGCCCGGACCAGGGGTCCCCTGAAGCTTTCTTT	CASSPDQGSPEAFF
-	TRBJ1-1	many	TRBV6-5	TGTGCCAGCAGTTACTCGCCCGGTTCTACGGGAGCTTTCTTT	CASSYSPGSTGAFF
TRBD1	TRBJ2-3	many	TRBV9	TGTGCCAGCAGCCCAGGGGGCGGTGATACAGATACGCAGTATTTT	CASSPGGGDTDTQYF
TRBD2	TRBJ2-1	many	TRBV6-5	TGTGCCAGCAGTCGCAGCGGGAACTACAATGAGCAGTTCTTC	CASSRSGNYNEQFF
TRBD1	TRBJ1-1	medium-sized	TRBV4-3	TGCGCCAGCAGCCAAGACCCGACAGGGGGTTTGGCTGAAGCTTTCTTT	CASSQDPTGGLAEAFF
TRBD1	TRBJ1-6	few	TRBV7-9	TGTGCCAGCAGCTTATGGACAGGGGTAATCAATTCACCCCTCCACTTT	CASSLWTGVINSPLHF
-	TRBJ2-1	few	TRBV27	TGTGCCAGCAGTTTATCGCTAGTAGCGGTTATAAATGAGCAGTTCTTC	CASSLSLVAVINEQFF
-	TRBJ2-1	many	TRBV4-1	TGCGCCAGCAGCCAAGATATAGCTAGCGAGTACAATGAGCAGTTCTTC	CASSQDIASEYNEQFF
-	TRBJ2-1	many	TRBV6-5	TGTGCCAGCTTCTCGCAGACTGGCGCCTACAATGAGCAGTTCTTC	CASFSQTGAYNEQFF
TRBD1	TRBJ2-1	medium-sized	TRBV9	TGTGCCAGCAGCGTAGCTACAAGGACAGGGGGGGATGAGCAGTTCTTC	CASSVATRTGGDEQFF
TRBD1	TRBJ1-5	many	TRBV6-1	TGTGCCAGCACCTCCCGGACAGGGAGCAATCAGCCCCAGCATTTT	CASTSRTGSNQPQHF
-	TRBJ2-2	many	TRBV30	TGTGCCTGGAGTAAGCAAGGGGAGCTGTTTTTT	CAWSKQGELFF
-	TRBJ1-2	many	TRBV6-5	TGTGCCAGCAGTTACACTTTAACGGGAGGCTATGGCTACACCTTC	CASSYTLTGGYGYTF
TRBD1	TRBJ1-2	many	TRBV9	TGTGCCAGCAGCGTAGAGGGGGCCATTGGCTACACCTTC	CASSVEGAIGYTF
TRBD1	TRBJ2-5	few	TRBV2	TGTGCCAGCAGTCCCTGGGACAGGGGGATTGAGACCCAGTACTTC	CASSPWDRGIETQYF